The 12 T cell receptor delta chains presented below share a single source sample, sequenced in a study of gamma-delta chains in newborns, infants, children. TCRdb reapplied CATT to the reads. The table has about 4,000 delta-chain clones, about 14% seen once. The sequenced sample consisted of blood. The receptor set was obtained from a child who was a newborn, infant or young child, either healthy, febrile or measles-vaccinated (not recorded which).

About this clone itself: A single base separates this from a much larger clone, so it may be a read error. Other DNA sequences in the sample encode the same CDR3. Here the CDR3 reads CACDTVLGPTLSWDTRQMFF. CDR3 nucleotides: TGTGCCTGTGACACCGTACTGGGGCCCACCCTCTCCTGGGACACCCGACAGATGTTTTTC. V usage is TRDV2 and J usage is TRDJ3, with 7 bases matching TRDD3. Germline V lookup: CDR1 GEAIGNYY, CDR2 EKD. The CDR3 covers 20 residues. Trimming took 0 bases from V and 0 from J; bases not matched to a gene: 10.

This clone was seen only a few times. The mismatch at residue 17 between this DNA's translation and the TCRdb protein of a much larger clone likely reflects a read error; the protein shown is translated from the DNA. The genes are TRDV2 and TRDJ1; no reliable D call. Germline-derived CDR1 and CDR2 are GEAIGNYY and EKD. This CDR3 is 18 amino acids long. The CDR3 spells CACDSVGARAASTDKLTF. In nucleotides, the CDR3 is TGTGCCTGTGACAGCGTAGGGGCTAGGGCTGCCTCCACCGATAAACTCACCTTT.

The chain links TRDV2 to TRDJ1; D unresolved. Trimming took 0 bases from V and 0 from J, leaving 7 bases between them. From germline, CDR1 is GEAIGNYY and CDR2 EKD. The CDR3 runs 14 residues. CDR3 coding DNA: TGTGCCTGTGACACCGTCACGAACACCGATAAACTCATCTTT. This gives the protein CACDTVTNTDKLIF.

This clone is medium-sized. J is TRDJ1 and V is TRDV2, with unresolved D. V lost 3 bases and J 8 bases, leaving 21 bases between the germline ends. Germline-derived CDR1 and CDR2 are GEAIGNYY and EKD. This CDR3 spans 15 amino acids. DNA for the CDR3: TGTGCCTGTGACCCCGTAGAATTCAGTGGTTCAAAACTCATCTTT. Protein product: CACDPVEFSGSKLIF.

The table lists this clone with a few counts. V gene TRDV2 combines with J gene TRDJ1; D may be TRDD3 (5 bases). The germline V and J ends were trimmed by 1 base and 0 bases, with 8 bases remaining between them. In germline, CDR1 is GEAIGNYY, CDR2 EKD. CDR3 length equals 14 residues. For the CDR3, the DNA is TGTGCCTGTGACACTTTGGGGAACACCGATAAACTCATCTTT. Protein product: CACDTLGNTDKLIF.

This clone has more than one count but fewer than ten. This may be a read error, as it is one base from a much larger clone. V usage is TRDV2 and J usage is TRDJ3; D ambiguous. The germline V gene has CDR1 GEAIGNYY and CDR2 EKD. The CDR3 length is 20 residues. The V gene lost 2 bases and the J gene lost 0 bases, with 19 bases spanning the gap. This CDR3 reads CACDRVGGATFSWDTRQMFF. The CDR3 DNA follows: TGTGCCTGTGACAGAGTAGGAGGGGCCACCTTCTCCTGGGACACCCGACAGATGTTTTTC.

This clone turned up a few times. This DNA translates differently at residue 4 from the TCRdb protein, which is that of a much larger clone; a read error is likely, and the protein shown is the DNA's own translation. The chain carries TRDV2 and TRDJ2, with 7 bases fitting TRDD3. This CDR3 spans 17 amino acids. From germline, CDR1 is GEAIGNYY and CDR2 EKD. CDR3 coding DNA: TGCGCCTGTGGCACCCTGGGGGCCTCCCCTTTGACAGCACAACTCTTCTTT. Its translation: CACGTLGASPLTAQLFF.

This clone is judged medium-sized. Other DNA sequences from this sample encode an identical CDR3 as well. The chain carries TRDV1 and TRDJ1; 7 bases are shared with TRDD3. Germline V gives CDR1 TSWWSYY, CDR2 QGS. Germline trimming cut 1 base from V and 4 bases from J; bases unmatched to any gene: 21. CDR3 length: 20 residues. The CDR3 coding sequence is TGTGCTCTTGGGGAACCTCGAGTACTATGGGGGACCCCCCTAGACGATAAACTCATCTTT. Amino acids: CALGEPRVLWGTPLDDKLIF.

This clone ranks as medium-sized. This chain connects TRDV2 to TRDJ2; tentative D call: TRDD3 (6 bases). The CDR3 length is 18 residues. Germline V CDR1 and CDR2: GEAIGNYY, EKD. V shed 0 bases and J shed 1 base, with 17 bases lying between them. The CDR3 sequence: CACDTVGGGTLLTAQLFF. The CDR3 coding sequence is TGTGCCTGTGACACCGTAGGGGGGGGGACCCTTTTGACAGCACAACTCTTCTTT.

As for this clone: A read error may explain this, as a much larger clone is one base away. The chain employs TRDV2 and TRDJ1; TRDD3 agrees at 7 bases. There are 22 residues in the CDR3. Germline V gene sequence: CDR1 GEAIGNYY, CDR2 EKD. V was clipped by 5 bases and J by 0 bases; unmatched bases: 29. CDR3 sequence reads: CACGKVQPGGRAVGPYTDKLIF. CDR3 in DNA: TGTGCCTGTGGCAAGGTCCAACCTGGGGGCCGGGCCGTCGGGCCGTACACCGATAAACTCATCTTT.

As for this clone: The junction shows a germline mismatch at one end, possibly a read error. This chain joins TRDV2 and TRDJ3; 10 nucleotides agree with TRDD3. Germline CDR1 reads GEAIGNYY; CDR2 reads EKD. The length of the CDR3 is 16 residues. CDR3 protein: CACDTVLGDPPRQMFF. The CDR3 DNA reads as TGTGCCTGCGACACTGTACTGGGGGATCCCCCGCGACAGATGTTTTTC.

In the case of this clone: This may be a read error, as it is one base from a much larger clone. Other DNA variants within this sample encode the same CDR3. The V gene is TRDV2, the J gene TRDJ1; 9 nucleotides align to TRDD3. The CDR3 is made up of 19 amino acids. Germline V gives CDR1 GEAIGNYY, CDR2 EKD. The CDR3 coding sequence is TGTGCCTGTGACACCCTTCCTAGTACTGGGGGAGCCTACACCGATAAACTCACCTTT. Protein: CACDTLPSTGGAYTDKLTF.